Reported below is one T cell receptor (beta chain). Germline V gives CDR1 MNHEY, CDR2 SVGAGI. CDR3 size: 15 residues. Deletions cut 6 bases from V and 1 base from J, with 15 bases between. This sample is part of a study of cytomegalovirus exposure and HLA in healthy donors. The PCR used 60 Vbeta and 13 Jbeta primers. The method was immunoSEQ multiplex PCR; TCRdb's version includes in-frame clones alone and lacks a portion of them. The sample yields some 150,000 clones, over 55% seen once. The gene calls are TRBV6-5 and TRBJ1-1; D may be TRBD1 (6 bases). This TCR was sampled from a man in his forties in good health and CMV-seronegative. Sequenced input: PBMCs. CDR3 sequence reads: CASSQGRVGNTEAFF. DNA of the CDR3: TGTGCCAGCAGCCAGGGGAGGGTCGGGAACACTGAAGCTTTCTTT.